This is a list of T cell receptor beta chains from one sample in a study of cytomegalovirus exposure and HLA in healthy donors. Clones were sequenced by immunoSEQ multiplex PCR, and TCRdb holds only the in-frame ones, with some missing. The sample includes fewer than 250,000 clones, around 81% of them seen just once. Sequenced material: PBMCs. Receptors were obtained from a woman aged 45-65 years in good health and CMV-seropositive. Both conserved end residues are part of each CDR3. The D gene is left open where the match is weak. Clone size is stated in some rows and not others, as once, few, many or a class when expanded.

J gene: TRBJ2-3; clone size: NA; D gene: NA; V gene: TRBV30; CDR3 protein: CAWSVGGGTDTQYF; CDR3 DNA: TGTGCCTGGAGTGTCGGAGGGGGCACAGATACGCAGTATTTT
J gene: TRBJ1-1; clone size: NA; D gene: TRBD1; V gene: TRBV18; CDR3 protein: CASSPGTELSRLNTEAFF; CDR3 DNA: TGTGCCAGCTCACCCGGGACAGAACTTAGTCGACTTAACACTGAAGCTTTCTTT
J gene: TRBJ2-7; clone size: NA; D gene: TRBD1; V gene: TRBV19; CDR3 protein: CASQQGANGYEQYF; CDR3 DNA: TGTGCCAGTCAACAGGGGGCGAATGGCTACGAGCAGTACTTC
J gene: TRBJ2-6; clone size: NA; D gene: NA; V gene: TRBV7-2; CDR3 protein: CASSPVTFSSGANVLTF; CDR3 DNA: TGTGCCAGCAGCCCTGTGACTTTCTCCTCTGGGGCCAACGTCCTGACTTTC
J gene: TRBJ1-1; clone size: NA; D gene: NA; V gene: TRBV19; CDR3 protein: CAVRGSGTEAFF; CDR3 DNA: TGTGCCGTCCGGGGGTCCGGGACTGAAGCTTTCTTT
J gene: TRBJ1-1; clone size: few; D gene: NA; V gene: TRBV7-9; CDR3 protein: CASSYEMNTEAFF; CDR3 DNA: TGTGCCAGCAGCTATGAGATGAACACTGAAGCTTTCTTT
J gene: TRBJ1-4; clone size: once; D gene: NA; V gene: TRBV19; CDR3 protein: CASSIAGGARTNEKLFF; CDR3 DNA: TGTGCCAGTAGTATAGCAGGAGGCGCTCGAACTAATGAAAAACTGTTTTTT
J gene: TRBJ2-3; clone size: NA; D gene: NA; V gene: TRBV6-6; CDR3 protein: CASSYEFVADTQYF; CDR3 DNA: TGTGCCAGCAGTTATGAGTTTGTCGCAGATACGCAGTATTTT
J gene: TRBJ1-6; clone size: NA; D gene: TRBD1; V gene: TRBV5-1; CDR3 protein: CASSPGQGIGSPLHF; CDR3 DNA: TGCGCCAGCAGCCCAGGACAGGGTATAGGGTCACCCCTCCACTTT
J gene: TRBJ2-1; clone size: few; D gene: TRBD2; V gene: TRBV6-4; CDR3 protein: CASSPLAGVYNEQFF; CDR3 DNA: TGTGCCAGCAGTCCACTAGCGGGGGTTTACAATGAGCAGTTCTTC
J gene: TRBJ2-5; clone size: NA; D gene: TRBD1; V gene: TRBV7-9; CDR3 protein: CASSRTGQKETQYF; CDR3 DNA: TGTGCCAGCAGTCGGACAGGGCAAAAAGAGACCCAGTACTTC
J gene: TRBJ1-4; clone size: NA; D gene: TRBD1; V gene: TRBV5-1; CDR3 protein: CASSRQGQGVADEKLFF; CDR3 DNA: TGCGCCAGCAGCCGCCAAGGACAGGGGGTGGCGGATGAAAAACTGTTTTTT